The 28 T cell receptor beta chains below come from one sample, sequenced in a study of T cells in Graves' hyperthyroidism and ophthalmopathy. Amplification yielded TCR beta CDR3 regions, with RNA transcripts as the source. In the first-round RT-PCR of the TCR CDR3, the HTBI primer set was used. In TCRdb, the multiplex PCR reads were re-called with MiXCR into one record per CDR3 protein. Of 550,000 to 700,000 distinct CDR3 sequences in the sample, about 15% were seen once. Input material: blood. The receptors originated from a woman aged 40 to 49 with Graves' ophthalmopathy.

This clonotype was found many times. This chain links TRBV6-1 with TRBJ1-2, with unresolved D. V was pared by 0 bases and J by 0 bases, with 8 bases between. The CDR3 sequence is 15 residues long. Germline CDR1 and CDR2: MNHNS and SASEGT. The CDR3 here is CASSEALPSNYGYTF. The CDR3 nucleotides read TGTGCCAGCAGTGAAGCCCTGCCCTCTAACTATGGCTACACCTTC.

This clonotype has ten or more counts. This rearrangement joins TRBV12-3 or TRBV12-4 to TRBJ2-7; D may be TRBD1 (5 bases). V lost 5 bases and J lost 2, with 10 bases in between. This CDR3 has 13 amino acids. For the CDR3, the DNA is TGTGCCAGCAGTATTGGGGCCCCCTACGAGCAGTACTTC. This codes for CASSIGAPYEQYF.

V usage is TRBV19 and J usage is TRBJ2-5; maybe TRBD2 (5 bases). The germline CDR1 and CDR2 sequences are LNHDA and SQIVND (reference sequence). The CDR3 spans 14 residues. The V end was cut by 3 bases, the J end by 7 bases, with 15 bases between. In nucleotides, the CDR3 is TGTGCCAGTAGTATCGAGGGCGTTGAAGCGACCCAGTACTTC. Translated: CASSIEGVEATQYF.

This clonotype was recorded at least ten times. The J gene is TRBJ2-7, the V gene TRBV7-8; TRBD1 might be the D (6 bases). Looked up from germline, CDR1 is SGHVS and CDR2 is FQNEAQ. CDR3 length equals 15 residues. The germline V and J ends were trimmed by 4 bases and 5 bases, with 18 bases remaining between them. CDR3 sequence reads: CASSYTSGDLDEQYF. CDR3 coding DNA: TGTGCCAGCAGCTACACGTCAGGGGACCTGGACGAGCAGTACTTC.

This clonotype has at least ten counts. The chain employs TRBV7-8 and TRBJ2-7, with D maybe TRBD1 (5 bases). The ends were cut back, 2 bases at V and 5 bases at J, with 10 bases in the middle. Germline CDR1 and CDR2: SGHVS and FQNEAQ. The CDR3 is 13 amino acids. The CDR3 is CASSLRQGNEQYF. The CDR3 DNA follows: TGTGCCAGCAGCTTACGTCAGGGCAACGAGCAGTACTTC.

This clonotype appeared many times. The chain combines TRBV19 with TRBJ1-1; D not resolved. With 6 bases removed from V and 2 bases from J, the gap between germline ends came to 4 bases. CDR3 length equals 11 residues. Germline assignment: CDR1 LNHDA and CDR2 SQIVND (reference sequence). The CDR3 DNA reads TGTGCCAGTAGGAAAAACACTGAAGCTTTCTTT. Translated: CASRKNTEAFF.

The table lists this clonotype with many counts. The V gene is TRBV6-1, the J gene TRBJ2-7; unclear D gene. In germline, CDR1 is MNHNS, CDR2 SASEGT. The V gene lost 6 bases and the J gene lost 2 bases, with 11 bases spanning the gap. The CDR3 loop spans 13 amino acids. For the CDR3, the DNA is TGTGCCAGCAGCCCGCATTTGGCCTACGAGCAGTACTTC. This translates into CASSPHLAYEQYF.

This clonotype was counted many times. The CDR3 nucleotides read TGCAGCGTCGGCGGACCCTACGAGCAGTACTTC. Protein: CSVGGPYEQYF. The V gene is TRBV29-1, the J gene TRBJ2-7; D unresolved. This CDR3 is 11 amino acids long. Germline V gives CDR1 SQVTM, CDR2 ANQGSEA. Between the trimmed V and J ends, which lost 6 bases and 2 bases, there was a span of 8 bases.

This clonotype was recorded many times. The chain is built from TRBV12-3 or TRBV12-4 and TRBJ2-7, with D hard to call. The CDR3 is 13 amino acids. With 7 bases removed from V and 3 bases from J, the gap between germline ends came to 13 bases. The CDR3 is CASTFGRIYEQYF. For the CDR3, the DNA is TGTGCCAGCACTTTTGGACGAATCTACGAGCAGTACTTC.

There are many counts of this clonotype. The rearrangement links TRBV30 to TRBJ1-5; D may be TRBD1 (6 bases). The CDR3 consists of 13 residues. V lost 4 bases and J lost 2, with 9 bases in between. Germline V CDR1 and CDR2: GTSNPN, SVGIG (reference sequence). CDR3 nucleotide sequence: TGTGCCTGGACAGGGGATGGCAATCAGCCCCAGCATTTT. Its translation is CAWTGDGNQPQHF. The full variable domain, with the rest looked up from reference TRBV30 and TRBJ1-5, is SQTIHQWPATLVQPVGSPLSLECTVEGTSNPNLYWYRQAAGRGLQLLFYSVGIGQISSEVPQNLSASRPQDRQFILSSKKLLLSDSGFYLCAWTGDGNQPQHFGDGTRLSIL.

This clonotype was seen repeatedly, ten times or more. The chain couples TRBV20-1 to TRBJ1-2; 12 bases fit TRBD1. Germline V gene data show CDR1 as DFQATT and CDR2 as SNEGSKA (reference sequence). The CDR3 length is 12 residues. The junction had 1 base not matched to a gene; V was cut back by 7 bases and J by 4 bases. The CDR3 DNA is TGCAGTGGGGGACAGGGGGCCTATGGCTACACCTTC. Amino acids: CSGGQGAYGYTF.

This clonotype was detected ten times or more. The V call is TRBV6-5, the J call TRBJ2-7, with 7 nucleotides matching TRBD1. This CDR3 has 11 amino acids. Unmatched junction bases numbered 4, after V lost 10 bases and J lost 4 bases. From germline, CDR1 is MNHEY and CDR2 SVGAGI. The CDR3 DNA follows: TGTGCCACAGGGGGAAGTTACGAGCAGTACTTC. This gives the protein CATGGSYEQYF.

This clonotype was seen ten or more times. The rearrangement links TRBV2 to TRBJ2-5; tentative D call: TRBD1 (5 bases). Germline-derived CDR1 and CDR2 are SNHLY and FYNNEI. Trimming cost V 8 bases and J 3 bases, with 16 bases left between them. CDR3 length equals 14 residues. In DNA form, the CDR3 reads TGTGCCAGCTTTCGCCGTGAGACAGAAGAGACCCAGTACTTC. This codes for CASFRRETEETQYF.

The sample holds many counts of this clonotype. The J gene is TRBJ1-3, the V gene TRBV25-1; tentative D call: TRBD1 (6 bases). The germline gives CDR1 MGHDK, CDR2 SYGVNS. V was pared by 4 bases and J by 3 bases, with 13 bases between. The CDR3 totals 15 residues. In DNA, the CDR3 is TGTGCCAGCAGTGTCACAGGGTCGGTTGGAAACACCATATATTTT. The encoded protein is CASSVTGSVGNTIYF. The complete variable domain, with remaining parts taken from reference TRBV25-1 and TRBJ1-3, reads EADIYQTPRYLVIGTGKKITLECSQTMGHDKMYWYQQDPGMELHLIHYSYGVNSTEKGDLSSESTVSRIRTEHFPLTLESARPSHTSQYLCASSVTGSVGNTIYFGEGSWLTVV.

This clonotype was detected a few times. The V gene is TRBV30, the J gene TRBJ1-1; D is undetermined. The CDR3 covers 15 residues. Germline V lookup: CDR1 GTSNPN, CDR2 SVGIG (reference sequence). V lost 0 bases and J 4 bases, leaving 15 bases between the germline ends. The CDR3 sequence is CAWSVLTGWGTEAFF. The CDR3 nucleotides are TGTGCCTGGAGTGTACTGACTGGATGGGGCACTGAAGCTTTCTTT.

The table lists this clonotype with many counts. The rearrangement links TRBV19 to TRBJ2-7; D is possibly TRBD2 (5 bases). Germline loops: CDR1 LNHDA, CDR2 SQIVND (reference sequence). Trimming removed 3 bases from V and 3 bases from J, with 15 bases in between. CDR3 length equals 15 residues. The CDR3 DNA follows: TGTGCCAGTAGTATGGAGGCGTTGGCGGGCTACGAGCAGTACTTC. This encodes CASSMEALAGYEQYF.

This clonotype was observed at least ten times. The gene calls are TRBV11-2 and TRBJ1-1, with D tentatively TRBD1 (5 bases). The CDR3 spans 15 residues. V lost 4 bases, J lost 11 bases, and 23 bases lay in between. Germline CDR1 and CDR2: SGHAT and FQNNGV. CDR3 nucleotide sequence: TGTGCCAGCAGCTCCGGGACCGGGCCATTTTATAAGGCTTTCTTT. This codes for CASSSGTGPFYKAFF.

In its sample, this clonotype was seen a few times. V gene TRBV19 combines with J gene TRBJ1-1; no definite D call. The V end lost 7 bases, the J end lost 1 base, and 10 bases lay between the germline ends. Germline-derived CDR1 and CDR2 are LNHDA and SQIVND (reference sequence). The CDR3 length is 13 residues. CDR3 nucleotides: TGTGCCAGTATTCTACAGAGGAACACTGAAGCTTTCTTT. Its protein is CASILQRNTEAFF.

In regard to this clonotype: A read error is possible here, since a much larger clone lies one base away. The CDR3 sequence is CASSWTSGRREQFF. The CDR3 region has the DNA TGTGCCAGCAGTTGGACTAGCGGGAGACGGGAGCAGTTCTTC. The J gene is TRBJ2-1, the V gene TRBV12-3 or TRBV12-4; 13 bases map to TRBD2. The CDR3 covers 14 residues. V lost 4 bases and J lost 10; bases outside the gene matches: 4.

The rearrangement joins TRBV27 to TRBJ1-2, with D possibly TRBD1 on 5 matching bases. Germline V gene lookup returns CDR1 MNHEY and CDR2 SMNVEV (reference sequence). This CDR3 spans 14 amino acids. The germline V and J ends were trimmed by 0 bases and 7 bases, with 12 bases remaining between them. CDR3 loop: CASSLSRQPVGYTF. The CDR3 region has the DNA TGTGCCAGCAGTTTATCGAGACAGCCCGTTGGCTACACCTTC.

This clonotype turned up a few times. This rearrangement joins TRBV7-9 to TRBJ1-1; a weak D match, TRBD1 (5 bases). CDR1 and CDR2 from the germline V gene are SEHNR and FQNEAQ (reference sequence). The CDR3 spans 15 residues. The V gene lost 7 bases and the J gene lost 3 bases, with 18 bases spanning the gap. This CDR3 reads CASNSPAAGDTEAFF. DNA for the CDR3: TGTGCCAGCAACTCCCCCGCGGCGGGGGACACTGAAGCTTTCTTT.

This clonotype was recorded many times. The rearrangement uses TRBV12-3 or TRBV12-4 and TRBJ2-2; no clear D gene. This CDR3 has 13 residues. V gave up 4 bases and J gave up 1 base, with 4 bases separating them. Here the CDR3 reads CASSYLNTGELFF. In nucleotides, the CDR3 is TGTGCCAGCAGTTATCTGAACACCGGGGAGCTGTTTTTT.

Notes on this clonotype: The final CDR3 position lacks the conserved phenylalanine or tryptophan, pointing to a likely read error. The chain joins TRBV5-6 to TRBJ2-7; 10 nucleotides align to TRBD1. In germline, CDR1 is SGHDT, CDR2 YYEEEE. Germline trimming cut 0 bases from V and 2 bases from J; bases unmatched to any gene: 2. The CDR3 sequence is 15 residues long. The CDR3 sequence is CASSLAGTGAYEQYS. In nucleotides, the CDR3 is TGTGCCAGCAGCTTGGCGGGGACAGGGGCCTACGAGCAGTACTCC.

This clonotype was detected many times. The chain combines TRBV12-3 or TRBV12-4 with TRBJ1-1; D gene uncertain. The CDR3 has 15 residues. Trimming removed 8 bases at V and 3 bases at J, with 19 bases between. The CDR3 sequence is CASGLQLRADTEAFF. For the CDR3, the DNA is TGTGCCAGCGGATTACAACTAAGGGCGGACACTGAAGCTTTCTTT.

This clonotype was detected many times. The chain has TRBV29-1 and TRBJ1-1, with D possibly TRBD1 on 5 matching bases. The germline CDR1 and CDR2 sequences are SQVTM and ANQGSEA. The CDR3 length is 14 residues. V was cut by 3 bases and J by 1 base, with 12 bases left in between. CDR3 loop: CSVDSGMKNTEAFF. The CDR3 DNA reads as TGCAGCGTTGATTCAGGGATGAAGAACACTGAAGCTTTCTTT.

Ten or more counts support this clonotype. The conserved phenylalanine or tryptophan is not found at the CDR3 terminus, so this likely reflects a read error. The chain combines TRBV12-3 or TRBV12-4 with TRBJ2-7; 10 bases fit TRBD2. The CDR3 is made up of 14 amino acids. Trimming removed 5 bases from V and 0 bases from J; junction bases left unmatched: 1. CDR3 bases: TGTGCCAGCAGTACTAGCGGGATCTCCTACGAGCAGTACCTC. Translated: CASSTSGISYEQYL.

This clonotype was seen ten or more times. The rearrangement links TRBV7-9 to TRBJ1-1; D gene ambiguous. The CDR3 totals 15 residues. Germline V lookup: CDR1 SEHNR, CDR2 FQNEAQ (reference sequence). V lost 0 bases, J lost 4 bases, and 12 bases lay in between. The CDR3 is CASSLAWGALTEAFF. CDR3 DNA sequence: TGTGCCAGCAGCTTAGCATGGGGTGCCCTCACTGAAGCTTTCTTT.

The rearrangement links TRBV19 to TRBJ2-5, with a possible D match to TRBD2 (6 bases). The CDR3 is made up of 15 amino acids. The V end lost 3 bases, the J end lost 7 bases, and 18 bases lay between the germline ends. The germline gives CDR1 LNHDA, CDR2 SQIVND (reference sequence). CDR3 residues: CASSMAPTGDATQYF. The CDR3 DNA reads as TGTGCCAGTAGTATGGCCCCGACGGGGGATGCGACCCAGTACTTC. Supplemented by reference TRBV19 and TRBJ2-5, the full variable domain reads DGGITQSPKYLFRKEGQNVTLSCEQNLNHDAMYWYRQDPGQGLRLIYYSQIVNDFQKGDIAEGYSVSREKKESFPLTVTSAQKNPTAFYLCASSMAPTGDATQYFGPGTRLLVL.